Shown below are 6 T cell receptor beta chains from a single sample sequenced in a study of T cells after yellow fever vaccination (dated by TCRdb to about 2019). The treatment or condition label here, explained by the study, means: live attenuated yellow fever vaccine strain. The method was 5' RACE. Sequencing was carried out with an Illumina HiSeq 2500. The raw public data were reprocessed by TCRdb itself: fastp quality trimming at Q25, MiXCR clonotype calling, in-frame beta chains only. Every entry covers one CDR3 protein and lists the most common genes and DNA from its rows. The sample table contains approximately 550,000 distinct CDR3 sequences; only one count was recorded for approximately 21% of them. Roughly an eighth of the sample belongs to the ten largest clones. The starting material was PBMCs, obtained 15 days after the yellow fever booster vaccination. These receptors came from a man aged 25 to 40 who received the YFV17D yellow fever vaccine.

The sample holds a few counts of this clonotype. CDR3 loop: CSADRQTNNYGYTF. CDR3 nucleotide sequence: TGCAGTGCTGATAGACAGACCAATAACTATGGCTACACCTTC. The chain couples TRBV20-1 to TRBJ1-2; D is perhaps TRBD1 (5 bases). The CDR3 runs 14 residues. Trimming stripped 5 bases from V and 1 base from J, with 14 bases between. CDR1 is DFQATT and CDR2 is SNEGSKA in the germline V gene (reference sequence).

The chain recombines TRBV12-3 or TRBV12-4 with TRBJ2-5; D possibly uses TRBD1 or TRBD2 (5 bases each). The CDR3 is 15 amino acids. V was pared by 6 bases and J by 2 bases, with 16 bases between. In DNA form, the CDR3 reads TGTGCCAGCAGCTCCCCGATCGGGACGCAAGAGACCCAGTACTTC. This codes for CASSSPIGTQETQYF.

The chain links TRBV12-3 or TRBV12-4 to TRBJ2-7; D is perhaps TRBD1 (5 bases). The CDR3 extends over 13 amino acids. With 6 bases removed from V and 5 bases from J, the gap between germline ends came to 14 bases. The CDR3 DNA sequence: TGTGCCAGCAGCCGACAGAATTTCCACGAGCAGTACTTC. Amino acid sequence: CASSRQNFHEQYF.

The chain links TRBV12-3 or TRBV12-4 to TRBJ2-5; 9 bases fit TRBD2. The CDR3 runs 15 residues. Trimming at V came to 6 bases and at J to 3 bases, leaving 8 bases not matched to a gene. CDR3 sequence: CASREREAEEETQYF. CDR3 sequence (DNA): TGTGCCAGCAGAGAGCGGGAGGCAGAGGAAGAGACCCAGTACTTC.

CDR3 DNA: TGTGCCAGCAGCTTAGGGGGACAGGGGACCGGGGAGCTGTTTTTT. Its translation is CASSLGGQGTGELFF. This rearrangement joins TRBV7-2 to TRBJ2-2, with TRBD1 matching over 10 bases. Germline CDR1 is SGHTA and CDR2 is FQGNSA. J gave up 5 bases and V 1 base, and 1 base lay outside the gene matches. The CDR3 runs 15 residues.

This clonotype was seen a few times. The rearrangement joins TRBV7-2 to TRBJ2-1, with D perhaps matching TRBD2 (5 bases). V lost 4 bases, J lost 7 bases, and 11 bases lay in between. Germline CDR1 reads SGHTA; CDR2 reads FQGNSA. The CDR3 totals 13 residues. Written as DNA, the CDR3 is TGTGCCAGCAGCTGGCGTTGGAGGAATGAGCAGTTCTTC. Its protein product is CASSWRWRNEQFF. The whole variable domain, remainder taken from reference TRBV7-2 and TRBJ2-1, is GAGVSQSPSNKVTEKGKDVELRCDPISGHTALYWYRQSLGQGLEFLIYFQGNSAPDKSGLPSDRFSAERTGGSVSTLTIQRTQQEDSAVYLCASSWRWRNEQFFGPGTRLTVL.